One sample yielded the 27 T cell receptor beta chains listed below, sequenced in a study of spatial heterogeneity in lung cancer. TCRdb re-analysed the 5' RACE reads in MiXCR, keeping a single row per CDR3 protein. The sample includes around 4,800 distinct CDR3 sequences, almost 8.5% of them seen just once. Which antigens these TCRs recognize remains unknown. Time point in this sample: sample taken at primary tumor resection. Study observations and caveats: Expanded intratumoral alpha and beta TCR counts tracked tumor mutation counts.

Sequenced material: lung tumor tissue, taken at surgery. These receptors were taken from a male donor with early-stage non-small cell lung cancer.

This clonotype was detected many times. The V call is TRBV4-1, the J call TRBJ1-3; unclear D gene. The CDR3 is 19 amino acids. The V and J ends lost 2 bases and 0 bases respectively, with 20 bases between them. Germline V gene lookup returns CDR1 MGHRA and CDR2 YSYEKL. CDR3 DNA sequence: TGCGCCAGCAGCCAAAGATTGGGGATTCCCCAAAGCTCTGGAAACACCATATATTTT. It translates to CASSQRLGIPQSSGNTIYF.

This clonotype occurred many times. CDR3 DNA: TGTGCCAGCAGCCCGCCTGGGACGAGGTTCTACGAGCAGTACTTC. It encodes CASSPPGTRFYEQYF. This chain connects TRBV3-1 to TRBJ2-7; D possibly matches TRBD1 or TRBD2 (5 bases each). Germline V gene lookup returns CDR1 LGHDT and CDR2 YNNKEL (reference sequence). The CDR3 runs 15 residues. V lost 4 bases to trimming and J lost 3 bases, with 16 bases between them.

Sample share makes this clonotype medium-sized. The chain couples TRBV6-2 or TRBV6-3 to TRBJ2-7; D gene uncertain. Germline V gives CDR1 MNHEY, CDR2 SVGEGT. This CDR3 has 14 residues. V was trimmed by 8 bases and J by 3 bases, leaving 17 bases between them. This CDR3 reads CASVYGAPLYEQYF. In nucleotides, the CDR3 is TGTGCCAGCGTCTACGGAGCCCCGCTCTACGAGCAGTACTTC.

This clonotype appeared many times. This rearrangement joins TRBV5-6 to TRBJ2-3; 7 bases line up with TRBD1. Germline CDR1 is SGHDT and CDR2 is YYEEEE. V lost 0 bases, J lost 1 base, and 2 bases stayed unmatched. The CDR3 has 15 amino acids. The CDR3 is CASSLVGQGTDTQYF. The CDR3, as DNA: TGTGCCAGCAGCTTGGTAGGACAGGGCACAGATACGCAGTATTTT.

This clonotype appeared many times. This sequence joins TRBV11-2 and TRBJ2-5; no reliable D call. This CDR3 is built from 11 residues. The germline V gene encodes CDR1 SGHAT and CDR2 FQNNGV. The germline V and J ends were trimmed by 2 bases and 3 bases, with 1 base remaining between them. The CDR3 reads CASSLKETQYF. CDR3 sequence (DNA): TGTGCCAGCAGCTTAAAAGAGACCCAGTACTTC. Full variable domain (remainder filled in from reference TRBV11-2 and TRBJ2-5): EAGVAQSPRYKIIEKRQSVAFWCNPISGHATLYWYQQILGQGPKLLIQFQNNGVVDDSQLPKDRFSAERLKGVDSTLKIQPAKLEDSAVYLCASSLKETQYFGPGTRLLVL.

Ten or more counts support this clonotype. The CDR3 nucleotides read TGTGCCAGCAGCCCTCAGACATTTCTCTATGGCTACACCTTC. It codes for CASSPQTFLYGYTF. V gene TRBV13 combines with J gene TRBJ1-2; the D is unclear. The CDR3 length is 14 residues. The germline gives CDR1 PRHDT, CDR2 FYEKMQ (reference sequence). Trimming took off 5 bases at V and 4 bases at J, with 14 bases between the two ends.

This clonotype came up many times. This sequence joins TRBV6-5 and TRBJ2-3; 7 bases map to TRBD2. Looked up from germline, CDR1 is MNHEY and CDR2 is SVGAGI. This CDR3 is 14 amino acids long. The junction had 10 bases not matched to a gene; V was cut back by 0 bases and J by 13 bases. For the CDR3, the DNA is TGTGCCAGCAGTTACTCGAGGCGGGACTATCATAAGTATTTT. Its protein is CASSYSRRDYHKYF.

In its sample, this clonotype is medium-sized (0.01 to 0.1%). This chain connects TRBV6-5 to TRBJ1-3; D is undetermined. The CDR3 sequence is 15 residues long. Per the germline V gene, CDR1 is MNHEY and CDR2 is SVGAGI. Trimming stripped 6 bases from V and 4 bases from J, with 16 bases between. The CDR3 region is CASSPGVMGGNTIYF. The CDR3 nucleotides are TGTGCCAGCAGCCCCGGAGTGATGGGCGGAAACACCATATATTTT.

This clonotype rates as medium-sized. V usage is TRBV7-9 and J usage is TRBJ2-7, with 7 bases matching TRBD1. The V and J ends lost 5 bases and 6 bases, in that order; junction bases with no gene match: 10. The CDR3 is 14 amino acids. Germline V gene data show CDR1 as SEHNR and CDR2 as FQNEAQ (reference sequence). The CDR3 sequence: CASSTYRGSSEQYF. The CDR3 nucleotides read TGTGCCAGCAGCACCTACAGGGGTTCGTCCGAGCAGTACTTC.

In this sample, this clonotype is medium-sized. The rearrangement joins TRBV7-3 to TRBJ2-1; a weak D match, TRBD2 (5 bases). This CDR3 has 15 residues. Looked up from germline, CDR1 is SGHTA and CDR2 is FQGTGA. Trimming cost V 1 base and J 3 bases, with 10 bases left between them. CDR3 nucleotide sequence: TGTGCCAGCAGCTTAAGATCGGGGATCTACAATGAGCAGTTCTTC. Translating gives CASSLRSGIYNEQFF. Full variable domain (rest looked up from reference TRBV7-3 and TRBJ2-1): GAGVSQTPSNKVTEKGKYVELRCDPISGHTALYWYRQSLGQGPEFLIYFQGTGAADDSGLPNDRFFAVRPEGSVSTLKIQRTERGDSAVYLCASSLRSGIYNEQFFGPGTRLTVL.

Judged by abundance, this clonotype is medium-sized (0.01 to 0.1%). The chain's CDR3 is CASSYSGGRASALQANYGYTF. CDR3 DNA sequence: TGTGCCAGCAGTTACTCCGGCGGTCGTGCCTCAGCACTACAAGCTAACTATGGCTACACCTTC. This chain connects TRBV6-2 or TRBV6-3 to TRBJ1-2, with unresolved D. Germline-derived CDR1 and CDR2 are MNHEY and SVGEGT. Trimming removed 0 bases from V and 0 bases from J, with 26 bases in between. CDR3 length: 21 residues.

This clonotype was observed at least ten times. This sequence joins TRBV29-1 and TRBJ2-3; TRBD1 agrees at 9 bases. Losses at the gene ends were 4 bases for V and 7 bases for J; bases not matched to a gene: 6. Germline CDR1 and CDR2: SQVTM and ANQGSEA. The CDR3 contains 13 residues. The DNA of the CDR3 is TGCAGCGTTGTAACAGGGGGCGCGCATACGCAGTATTTT. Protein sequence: CSVVTGGAHTQYF.

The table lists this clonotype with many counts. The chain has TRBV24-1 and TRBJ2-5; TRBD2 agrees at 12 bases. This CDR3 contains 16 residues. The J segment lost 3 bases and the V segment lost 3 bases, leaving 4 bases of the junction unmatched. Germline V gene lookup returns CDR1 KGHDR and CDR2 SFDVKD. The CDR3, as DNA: TGTGCCACCAGTGATCCACTAGCGGGGGGTAAAGAGACCCAGTACTTC. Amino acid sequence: CATSDPLAGGKETQYF.

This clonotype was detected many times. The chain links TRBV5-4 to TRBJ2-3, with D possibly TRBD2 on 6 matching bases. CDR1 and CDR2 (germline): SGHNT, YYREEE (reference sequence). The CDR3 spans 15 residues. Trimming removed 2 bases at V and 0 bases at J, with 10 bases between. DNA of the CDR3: TGTGCCAGCAGCTTACAGAGCGGGAGCACAGATACGCAGTATTTT. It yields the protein CASSLQSGSTDTQYF.

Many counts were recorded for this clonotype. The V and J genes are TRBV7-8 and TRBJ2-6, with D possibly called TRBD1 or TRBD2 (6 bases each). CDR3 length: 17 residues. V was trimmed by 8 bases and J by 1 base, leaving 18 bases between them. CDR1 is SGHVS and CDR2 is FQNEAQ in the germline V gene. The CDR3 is CASAKDGGSSGANVLTF. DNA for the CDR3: TGTGCCAGCGCTAAAGACGGGGGCTCATCTGGGGCCAACGTCCTGACTTTC. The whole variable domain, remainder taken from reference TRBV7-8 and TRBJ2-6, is GAGVSQSPRYKVAKRGQDVALRCDPISGHVSLFWYQQALGQGPEFLTYFQNEAQLDKSGLPSDRFFAERPEGSVSTLKIQRTQQEDSAVYLCASAKDGGSSGANVLTFGAGSRLTVL.

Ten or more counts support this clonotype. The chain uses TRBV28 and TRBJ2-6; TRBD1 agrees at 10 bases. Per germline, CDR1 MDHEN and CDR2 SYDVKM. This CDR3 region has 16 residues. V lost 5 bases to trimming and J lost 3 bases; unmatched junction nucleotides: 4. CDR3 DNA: TGTGCCAGCAGTCCCGACAGGGGGCTTGGGGCCAACGTCCTGACTTTC. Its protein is CASSPDRGLGANVLTF.

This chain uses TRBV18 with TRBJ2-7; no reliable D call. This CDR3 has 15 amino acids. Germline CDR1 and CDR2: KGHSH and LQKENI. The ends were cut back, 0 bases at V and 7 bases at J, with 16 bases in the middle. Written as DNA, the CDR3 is TGTGCCAGCTCACCACCAAGTGGGAAGGGCAGAGAGCAGTACTTC. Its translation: CASSPPSGKGREQYF.

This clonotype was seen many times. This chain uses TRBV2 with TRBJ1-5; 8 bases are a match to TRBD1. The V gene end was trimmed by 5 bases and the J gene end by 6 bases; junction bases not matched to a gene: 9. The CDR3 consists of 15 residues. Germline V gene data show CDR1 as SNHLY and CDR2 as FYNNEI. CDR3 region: CASSSQGAQSQPQHF. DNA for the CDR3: TGTGCCAGCAGTTCTCAGGGGGCGCAGAGTCAGCCCCAGCATTTT.

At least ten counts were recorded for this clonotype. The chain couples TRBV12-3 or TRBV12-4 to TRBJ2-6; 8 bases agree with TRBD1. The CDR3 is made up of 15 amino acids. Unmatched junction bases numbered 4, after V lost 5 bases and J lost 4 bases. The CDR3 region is CASSPTGAGANVLTF. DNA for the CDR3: TGTGCCAGCAGTCCGACAGGGGCCGGGGCCAACGTCCTGACTTTC.

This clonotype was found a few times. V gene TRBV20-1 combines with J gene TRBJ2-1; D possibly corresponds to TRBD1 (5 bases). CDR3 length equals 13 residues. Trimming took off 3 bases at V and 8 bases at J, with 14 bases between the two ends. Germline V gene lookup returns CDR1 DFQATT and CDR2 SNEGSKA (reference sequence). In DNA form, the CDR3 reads TGCAGTGCTAGGAGGCAGGGAATACATGAGCAGTTCTTC. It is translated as CSARRQGIHEQFF.

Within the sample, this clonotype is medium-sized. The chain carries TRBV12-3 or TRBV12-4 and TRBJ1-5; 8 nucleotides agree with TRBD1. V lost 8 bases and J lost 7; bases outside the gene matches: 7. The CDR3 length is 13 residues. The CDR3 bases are TGTGCCAGCGCGGGGACAGGACGACAGCCCCAGCATTTT. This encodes CASAGTGRQPQHF.

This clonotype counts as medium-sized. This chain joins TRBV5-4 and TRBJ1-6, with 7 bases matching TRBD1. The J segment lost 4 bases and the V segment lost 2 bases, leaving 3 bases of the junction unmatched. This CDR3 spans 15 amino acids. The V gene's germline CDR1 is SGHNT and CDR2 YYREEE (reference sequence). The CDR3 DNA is TGTGCCAGCAGCTTCGCCAGGGGGTATAATTCACCCCTCCACTTT. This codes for CASSFARGYNSPLHF.

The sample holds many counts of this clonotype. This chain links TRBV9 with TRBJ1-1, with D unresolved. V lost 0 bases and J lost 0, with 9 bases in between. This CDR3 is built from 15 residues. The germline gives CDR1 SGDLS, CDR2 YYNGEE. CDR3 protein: CASSVARRMNTEAFF. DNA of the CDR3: TGTGCCAGCAGCGTAGCGCGGAGGATGAACACTGAAGCTTTCTTT.

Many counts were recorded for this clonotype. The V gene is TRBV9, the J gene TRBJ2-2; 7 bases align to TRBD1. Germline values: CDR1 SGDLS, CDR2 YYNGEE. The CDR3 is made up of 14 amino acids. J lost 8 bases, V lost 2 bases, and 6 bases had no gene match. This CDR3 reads CASSVRTGQGELFF. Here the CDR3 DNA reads TGTGCCAGCAGCGTTAGGACAGGTCAAGGGGAGCTGTTTTTT.

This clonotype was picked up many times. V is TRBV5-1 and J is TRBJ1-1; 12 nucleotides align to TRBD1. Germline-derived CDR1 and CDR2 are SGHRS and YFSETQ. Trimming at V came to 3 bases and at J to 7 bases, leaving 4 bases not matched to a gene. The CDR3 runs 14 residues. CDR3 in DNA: TGCGCCAGCAGCTCGGGGACAGGGGGCCGTGAAGCTTTCTTT. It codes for CASSSGTGGREAFF.

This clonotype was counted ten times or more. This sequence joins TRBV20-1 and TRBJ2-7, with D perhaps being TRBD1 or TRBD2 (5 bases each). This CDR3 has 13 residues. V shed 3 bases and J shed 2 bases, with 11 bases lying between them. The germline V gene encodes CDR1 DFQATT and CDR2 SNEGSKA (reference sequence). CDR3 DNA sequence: TGCAGTGCTAGCCGGGACGGTACCTACGAGCAGTACTTC. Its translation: CSASRDGTYEQYF.

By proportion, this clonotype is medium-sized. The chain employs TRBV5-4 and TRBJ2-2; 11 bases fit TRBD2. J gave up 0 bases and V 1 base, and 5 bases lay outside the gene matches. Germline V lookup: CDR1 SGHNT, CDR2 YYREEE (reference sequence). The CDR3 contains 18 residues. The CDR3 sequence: CASSLTSGGLSNTGELFF. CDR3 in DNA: TGTGCCAGCAGCTTGACTAGCGGGGGATTATCGAACACCGGGGAGCTGTTTTTT.